This T cell receptor beta chain stems from a study of T cells in Graves' hyperthyroidism and ophthalmopathy. The CDR3 is made up of 13 amino acids. Per the germline V gene, CDR1 is MNHEY and CDR2 is SMNVEV (reference sequence). Germline trimming cut 5 bases from V and 7 bases from J; bases unmatched to any gene: 7. TCR beta CDR3 region amplification was performed from RNA transcripts. The HTBI primer set drove a first-round RT-PCR of the TCR CDR3. TCRdb re-analysed the multiplex PCR reads in MiXCR, keeping a single row per CDR3 protein. Of over 700,000 distinct CDR3 sequences listed, roughly a sixth are singletons.

Sequenced input: blood. The receptor was isolated from a woman aged 45-65 years with Graves' hyperthyroidism that later progressed to Graves' ophthalmopathy. The chain employs TRBV27 and TRBJ1-2; TRBD1 agrees at 7 bases. This CDR3 reads CASSPGTARGYTF. The CDR3 DNA follows: TGTGCCAGCAGTCCCGGGACAGCTCGTGGCTACACCTTC.